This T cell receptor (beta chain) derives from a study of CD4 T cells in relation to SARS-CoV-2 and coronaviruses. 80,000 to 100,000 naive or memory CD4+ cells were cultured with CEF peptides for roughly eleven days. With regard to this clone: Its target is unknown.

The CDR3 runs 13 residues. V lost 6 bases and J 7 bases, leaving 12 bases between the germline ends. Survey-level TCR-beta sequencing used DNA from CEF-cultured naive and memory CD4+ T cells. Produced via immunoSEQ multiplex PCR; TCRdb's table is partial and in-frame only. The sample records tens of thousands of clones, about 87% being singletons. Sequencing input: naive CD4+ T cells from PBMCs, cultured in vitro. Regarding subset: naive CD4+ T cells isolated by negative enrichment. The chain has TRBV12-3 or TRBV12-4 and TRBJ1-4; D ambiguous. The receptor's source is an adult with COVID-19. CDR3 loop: CASRQRLGEKLFF. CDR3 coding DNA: TGTGCCAGCAGACAGCGGTTGGGTGAAAAACTGTTTTTT.